The 13 T cell receptor beta chains reported below all come from one sample, sequenced in a study of metastatic and nonmetastatic thyroid tumors. TCRdb re-called the PCR reads via MiXCR. The profile covers about 40,000 clones, with roughly a sixth appearing a single time and approximately 10% taken by the ten largest. Among the patients, none had received any treatment before thyroid surgery. The material sequenced was tumor tissue. The receptors shown here come from a female donor with papillary thyroid cancer or a benign thyroid nodule (not recorded which). Some clones in this sample may be carry-over from other donors' samples.

Points on this clone: Mismatch with germline at one junction end may stem from a read error. This chain joins TRBV4-2 and TRBJ2-1; the D call may be TRBD1 or TRBD2 (5 bases each). CDR1 is LGHNA and CDR2 is YNFKEQ in the germline V gene. This CDR3 is built from 15 residues. The CDR3 reads CAGSQGQGPYNEQFF. The CDR3 DNA reads TGTGCCGGCAGCCAAGGGCAGGGACCCTACAATGAGCAGTTCTTC.

This clone was detected many times. The rearrangement links TRBV18 to TRBJ2-2, with D uncertain. Germline V gene data show CDR1 as KGHSH and CDR2 as LQKENI. The CDR3 runs 13 residues. Between the trimmed V and J ends, which lost 3 bases and 2 bases, there was a span of 4 bases. The CDR3 reads CASSPLNTGELFF. CDR3 coding DNA: TGTGCCAGCTCACCTTTAAACACCGGGGAGCTGTTTTTT. The full variable domain, its missing parts supplied by reference TRBV18 and TRBJ2-2, is NAGVMQNPRHLVRRRGQEARLRCSPMKGHSHVYWYRQLPEEGLKFMVYLQKENIIDESGMPKERFSAEFPKEGPSILRIQQVVRGDSAAYFCASSPLNTGELFFGEGSRLTVL.

This clone has just a few counts. The chain joins TRBV6-1 to TRBJ2-7; TRBD1 matches 11 bases. Germline lookup yields CDR1 MNHNS and CDR2 SASEGT. The trim removed 2 bases at V and 3 bases at J, leaving 3 bases unmatched. The CDR3 consists of 15 residues. CDR3 sequence (DNA): TGTGCCAGCAGTGAACCCGGGACAGGGGGCTACGAGCAGTACTTC. Protein: CASSEPGTGGYEQYF.

In its sample, this clone was seen many times. The V and J genes are TRBV6-1 and TRBJ2-3; TRBD2 agrees at 14 bases. The CDR3 covers 15 residues. The V segment lost 6 bases and the J segment 3 bases; nucleotides outside the gene matches: 2. Germline CDR1 and CDR2: MNHNS and SASEGT. The CDR3, as DNA: TGTGCCAGCAGACGACTAGCGGGAGGGACAGATACGCAGTATTTT. The encoded protein is CASRRLAGGTDTQYF.

This clone has at least ten counts. This chain uses TRBV7-8 with TRBJ2-3, with 10 bases identical to TRBD2. CDR1 SGHVS and CDR2 FQNEAQ come from the germline V gene. The V gene end was trimmed by 1 base and the J gene end by 4 bases; junction bases not matched to a gene: 5. The CDR3 totals 16 residues. In nucleotides, the CDR3 is TGTGCCAGCAGCTTAGGGGGACTAGCGTCGTCAGATACGCAGTATTTT. Its protein is CASSLGGLASSDTQYF.

This clone was detected many times. The rearrangement joins TRBV7-3 to TRBJ2-1, with 12 bases that match TRBD2. V gave up 2 bases and J gave up 8 bases; unmatched junction bases: 4. The CDR3 runs to 15 residues. From germline, CDR1 is SGHTA and CDR2 FQGTGA. Here the CDR3 reads CASSLGLAGGDEQFF. The DNA of the CDR3 is TGTGCCAGCAGCTTAGGGCTAGCGGGAGGGGATGAGCAGTTCTTC.

This clone has just a few counts. The chain couples TRBV5-1 to TRBJ1-2; TRBD1 agrees at 10 bases. CDR3 length: 15 amino acids. Germline CDR1 is SGHRS and CDR2 is YFSETQ. V trimming: 4 bases; J trimming: 4 bases; junction bases outside the gene matches: 7. CDR3 DNA: TGCGCCAGCAGCCTGGACAGGGGGGTGGGCTATGGCTACACCTTC. This encodes CASSLDRGVGYGYTF.

This clone is termed medium-sized (0.01 to 0.1%). The V and J genes are TRBV7-2 and TRBJ1-3; maybe TRBD1 (6 bases). V was cut by 5 bases and J by 4 bases, with 21 bases left in between. Germline V lookup: CDR1 SGHTA, CDR2 FQGNSA. This CDR3 spans 17 amino acids. CDR3 nucleotides: TGTGCCAGCAGCCCCCAGGTGGGAGGGGGTATCGGAAACACCATATATTTT. Amino acids: CASSPQVGGGIGNTIYF.

This clone showed up many times. The chain uses TRBV7-2 and TRBJ1-1; no definite D call. The CDR3 has 15 amino acids. Germline CDR1 and CDR2: SGHTA and FQGNSA. Trimming removed 7 bases from V and 1 base from J, with 16 bases in between. CDR3 loop: CASTQYADGNTEAFF. The CDR3 region has the DNA TGTGCCAGCACCCAATACGCCGACGGGAACACTGAAGCTTTCTTT.

On this clone: At one of its ends the junction is not consistent with the germline gene, which may arise from a read error. The chain combines TRBV6-2 or TRBV6-3 with TRBJ1-2; possibly TRBD1 for D (6 bases). Germline V CDR1 and CDR2: MNHEY, SVGEGT. This CDR3 spans 15 amino acids. CDR3 residues: CASGVPYRDPAGYTF. The CDR3 coding sequence is TGTGCCAGCGGAGTGCCTTACAGGGACCCCGCGGGCTACACATTC.

This clone was seen a handful of times. The V and J genes are TRBV12-3 or TRBV12-4 and TRBJ2-7; D might be TRBD1 or TRBD2, each matching 6 bases. This CDR3 spans 14 amino acids. Trimming left V 3 bases short and J 3 bases short, with 12 bases between. The CDR3 is CASSFRGENYEQYF. For the CDR3, the DNA is TGTGCCAGCAGTTTTAGGGGGGAAAACTACGAGCAGTACTTC.

This clone was found many times. The CDR3 nucleotides read TGTGCCAGCAGCGCCCCCGGGAGACCCACCGTGAACACTGAAGCTTTCTTT. This sequence encodes CASSAPGRPTVNTEAFF. J is TRBJ1-1 and V is TRBV28; D is unclear. This CDR3 spans 17 amino acids. With 6 bases removed from V and 0 bases from J, the gap between germline ends came to 20 bases. Germline CDR1 is MDHEN and CDR2 is SYDVKM.

Turning to this clone: The same CDR3 is also encoded by other DNA sequences in this sample. In DNA, the CDR3 is TGTGCCAGCAGTCCCCGTGGCGGGCCCTATGGCTACACCTTC. Translation: CASSPRGGPYGYTF. The chain carries TRBV5-4 and TRBJ1-2; D not resolved. The CDR3 runs to 14 residues. Germline V gene data show CDR1 as SGHNT and CDR2 as YYREEE (reference sequence). V was trimmed by 5 bases and J by 4 bases, leaving 15 bases between them.